The 4 T cell receptor beta chains reported below all come from one sample, sequenced in a study of blood T cell repertoires in COVID-19. Sequencing used immunoSEQ multiplex PCR; TCRdb keeps in-frame clones, though not all of them. The sample consists of a few hundred thousand clones, approximately 86% of them appearing once. Material: PBMCs or T cells enriched from blood (not recorded which). The receptor source for this set is a woman aged 40 to 50 with acute COVID-19.

CDR3 in DNA: TGTGCCAGCAGCTCGAACTCGGGAGGGTGGCAGCCCCAGCATTTT. Translating gives CASSSNSGGWQPQHF. The chain uses TRBV7-2 and TRBJ1-5; D is unclear. CDR1 is SGHTA, CDR2 FQGNSA, per germline. The germline V and J ends were trimmed by 4 bases and 7 bases, with 17 bases remaining between them. CDR3 length equals 15 residues.

V and J are TRBV9 and TRBJ2-1; D is ambiguous. V gave up 0 bases and J gave up 5 bases, with 6 bases separating them. This CDR3 comprises 13 residues. Germline values: CDR1 SGDLS, CDR2 YYNGEE. CDR3 nucleotide sequence: TGTGCCAGCAGCGTAGGTCCCGACAATGAGCAGTTCTTC. Translation: CASSVGPDNEQFF.

The rearrangement links TRBV15 to TRBJ1-4, with D tentatively TRBD1 (5 bases). Trimming removed 0 bases at V and 0 bases at J, with 14 bases between. The germline V gene has CDR1 LNHNV and CDR2 YYDKDF (reference sequence). CDR3 length: 18 amino acids. CDR3 nucleotides: TGTGCCACCAGCAGAGATCTTCGGGGGACCTCAACTAATGAAAAACTGTTTTTT. It is translated as CATSRDLRGTSTNEKLFF.

V gene TRBV6-5 combines with J gene TRBJ1-1; D unresolved. Trimming took 0 bases from V and 2 from J, leaving 10 bases between them. This CDR3 region has 15 residues. The germline CDR1 and CDR2 sequences are MNHEY and SVGAGI. In nucleotides, the CDR3 is TGTGCCAGCAGTTACTCGGGCCCACCTAACACTGAAGCTTTCTTT. It translates to CASSYSGPPNTEAFF.